Included here is one T cell receptor beta chain sequence, with context. Its antigen remains unidentified. TCRdb's table, derived via immunoSEQ multiplex PCR, lists solely in-frame clones and lacks some. Of about 110,000 clones detected, under 95% appear once; the ten largest clones hold about 0.7%. There are 15 residues in the CDR3. Germline CDR1 is SGHRS and CDR2 is YFSETQ. V lost 0 bases and J 0 bases, leaving 9 bases between the germline ends. This sample was included in a study of siplizumab effects on memory and regulatory T cells. Findings and caveats of the study: Among mappable alloreactive CD4+ clones, the Treg-derived fraction averaged nearly 70% with siplizumab versus approximately 26% in controls.

Sequencing used Tregs sorted from blood. The receptor was derived from a human donor in good health. The chain has TRBV5-1 and TRBJ1-1; D is uncertain. The CDR3 DNA sequence: TGCGCCAGCAGCTTGGAGGTGGGGTTGAACACTGAAGCTTTCTTT. Amino acids: CASSLEVGLNTEAFF.